The 5 T cell receptor beta chains listed next were all sequenced from one sample in a study of blood T cell repertoires in COVID-19. The table came from immunoSEQ multiplex PCR; TCRdb's copy has only in-frame clones and leaves some out. The sample consists of approximately 30,000 clones, 70% to 90% of them appearing once. Input material: peripheral blood. The receptors stem from a human donor in a cohort sampled during active COVID-19.

This rearrangement joins TRBV28 to TRBJ2-7, with a tentative D call TRBD2 (6 bases). The germline V and J ends were trimmed by 5 bases and 9 bases, with 17 bases remaining between them. The length of the CDR3 is 13 residues. In germline, CDR1 is MDHEN, CDR2 SYDVKM. Here the CDR3 reads CASSGSPRGGQYF. CDR3 nucleotide sequence: TGTGCCAGCAGTGGGAGCCCCCGGGGAGGGCAGTACTTC.

The V and J genes are TRBV7-2 and TRBJ1-3; D unclear. Germline values: CDR1 SGHTA, CDR2 FQGNSA. The V end was cut by 6 bases, the J end by 4 bases, with 13 bases between. This CDR3 contains 14 residues. This chain's CDR3 is CASSQTVTGNTIYF. The CDR3 bases are TGTGCCAGCAGTCAAACAGTTACCGGAAACACCATATATTTT.

This clone occurred a few times. The V gene is TRBV27, the J gene TRBJ1-5, with 10 bases that match TRBD1. The CDR3 sequence is 14 residues long. Germline assignment: CDR1 MNHEY and CDR2 SMNVEV (reference sequence). After removal of 6 bases from V and 7 bases from J, the junction contained 6 bases not matched to a gene. This CDR3 is CASRETGGRQPQHF. CDR3 nucleotides: TGTGCCAGCAGGGAGACAGGGGGCAGGCAGCCCCAGCATTTT.

The rearrangement links TRBV4-1 to TRBJ2-2, with 8 bases that match TRBD2. This CDR3 is 16 amino acids long. Trimming removed 1 base from V and 9 bases from J; junction bases left unmatched: 10. Germline assignment: CDR1 MGHRA and CDR2 YSYEKL. The CDR3 is CASSQAGGRSFRELFF. In DNA form, the CDR3 reads TGCGCCAGCAGCCAAGCGGGGGGGCGGAGTTTCCGGGAGCTGTTTTTT.

The chain employs TRBV7-2 and TRBJ2-2, with TRBD2 as a possible D gene (6 bases). Germline-derived CDR1 and CDR2 are SGHTA and FQGNSA. The V end lost 3 bases, the J end lost 6 bases, and 11 bases lay between the germline ends. This CDR3 comprises 14 residues. The CDR3 DNA sequence: TGTGCCAGCAGCTTCACGCGGGGTCCCGGGGAGCTGTTTTTT. Its translation is CASSFTRGPGELFF.